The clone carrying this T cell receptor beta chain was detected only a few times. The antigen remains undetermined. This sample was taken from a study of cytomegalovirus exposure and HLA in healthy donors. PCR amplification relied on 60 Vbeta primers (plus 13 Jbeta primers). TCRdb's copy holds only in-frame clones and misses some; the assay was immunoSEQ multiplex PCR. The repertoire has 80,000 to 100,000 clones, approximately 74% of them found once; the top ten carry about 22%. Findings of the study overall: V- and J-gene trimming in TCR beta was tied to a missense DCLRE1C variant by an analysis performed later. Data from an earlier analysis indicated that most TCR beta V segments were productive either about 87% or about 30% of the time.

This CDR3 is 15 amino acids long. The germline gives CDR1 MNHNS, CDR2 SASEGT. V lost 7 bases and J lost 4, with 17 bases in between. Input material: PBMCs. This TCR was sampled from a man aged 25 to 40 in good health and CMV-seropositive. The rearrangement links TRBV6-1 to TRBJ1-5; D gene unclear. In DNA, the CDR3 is TGTGCCAGCAAGTTGTTGACAAGCCCAAATCAGCCCCAGCATTTT. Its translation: CASKLLTSPNQPQHF.